Following are 23 T cell receptor beta chains from one sample sequenced in a study of blood T cell repertoires in COVID-19. The data were produced by immunoSEQ multiplex PCR, yet TCRdb's version contains in-frame clones alone and is incomplete. The sample yields roughly 140,000 clones, around 83% seen once. Sequences were obtained from peripheral blood. These receptors were taken from an older woman with COVID-19, enrolled during active disease.

The CDR3 nucleotides read TGTGCCAGCAGCTTGGCCACAGCCACTAACTATGGCTACACCTTC. It codes for CASSLATATNYGYTF. The chain is built from TRBV5-4 and TRBJ1-2; no definite D call. V gave up 0 bases and J gave up 0 bases, with 9 bases separating them. The CDR3 is made up of 15 amino acids. Germline loops: CDR1 SGHNT, CDR2 YYREEE (reference sequence).

This clone has just one count. This chain connects TRBV27 to TRBJ1-1; D possibly corresponds to TRBD1 (5 bases). Deletions cut 7 bases from V and 0 bases from J, with 12 bases between. Germline lookup yields CDR1 MNHEY and CDR2 SMNVEV (reference sequence). The CDR3 consists of 14 residues. The CDR3 nucleotides are TGTGCCAGCACCTCGGGACTCTTGAACACTGAAGCTTTCTTT. Translation gives CASTSGLLNTEAFF.

The CDR3 DNA reads TGTGCCAGCAGTGAATCACAGGGTTCCTACGAGCAGTACTTC. This translates into CASSESQGSYEQYF. The chain recombines TRBV6-1 with TRBJ2-7; TRBD1 is a possible D gene (6 bases). The CDR3 has 14 amino acids. The V gene's germline CDR1 is MNHNS and CDR2 SASEGT. The V end lost 2 bases, the J end lost 1 base, and 9 bases lay between the germline ends.

The V gene is TRBV24-1, the J gene TRBJ2-2; 9 bases line up with TRBD1. J lost 3 bases, V lost 3 bases, and 4 bases had no gene match. This CDR3 contains 16 residues. Germline CDR1 KGHDR, CDR2 SFDVKD. The CDR3 bases are TGTGCCACCAGTGATGCGGGACAGGGCGACACCGGGGAGCTGTTTTTT. Translating gives CATSDAGQGDTGELFF.

This clone occurred once. V usage is TRBV3-1 (or the pseudogene TRBV3-2) and J usage is TRBJ2-3, with TRBD2 matching over 8 bases. The V gene end was trimmed by 7 bases and the J gene end by 2 bases; junction bases not matched to a gene: 11. This CDR3 region has 16 residues. The germline V gene has CDR1 LGHDT and CDR2 YNNKEL (reference sequence). In DNA form, the CDR3 reads TGTGCCAGCACCACAGGGAGTAGCGGGGCCACAGATACGCAGTATTTT. It encodes CASTTGSSGATDTQYF.

This rearrangement joins TRBV5-1 to TRBJ1-4; TRBD1 aligns across 11 bases. From germline, CDR1 is SGHRS and CDR2 YFSETQ. With V trimmed by 2 bases and J by 3 bases, 3 bases remained unmatched. This CDR3 has 16 residues. CDR3 loop: CASSLSGQGANEKLFF. For the CDR3, the DNA is TGCGCCAGCAGCTTATCGGGACAGGGGGCTAATGAAAAACTGTTTTTT.

The chain recombines TRBV4-2 with TRBJ2-1, with TRBD2 as a possible D gene (5 bases). V lost 1 base, J lost 6 bases, and 19 bases lay in between. The CDR3 sequence is 17 residues long. From germline, CDR1 is LGHNA and CDR2 YNFKEQ. In DNA form, the CDR3 reads TGTGCCAGCAGCCAAGCAGGAGGAGCCCCCCCGCTCAATGAGCAGTTCTTC. It codes for CASSQAGGAPPLNEQFF.

Note on this clone: Germline is not matched at one junction end, which may reflect a read error. The chain links TRBV19 to TRBJ2-1, with TRBD2 identical over 14 bases. Germline CDR1 is LNHDA and CDR2 is SQIVND (reference sequence). CDR3 size: 13 residues. The CDR3 bases are TGTGCCAGTAGAGGGGGACTAGCGGGAGTCACAGTCTTC. Translated: CASRGGLAGVTVF.

V gene TRBV5-1 combines with J gene TRBJ1-6, with TRBD1 as a possible D gene (5 bases). Germline CDR1 is SGHRS and CDR2 is YFSETQ. The CDR3 length is 18 residues. V was cut by 0 bases and J by 0 bases, with 13 bases left in between. The CDR3 sequence is CASSLESGVSSYNSPLHF. CDR3 sequence (DNA): TGCGCCAGCAGCTTGGAATCGGGGGTGAGCTCCTATAATTCACCCCTCCACTTT.

The CDR3 nucleotides read TGTGCCAGCAGCGCCGATCCGGGACAGTATCCAAACATTCAGTACTTC. Protein sequence: CASSADPGQYPNIQYF. The V call is TRBV11-3, the J call TRBJ2-4; 7 bases fit TRBD1. The germline gives CDR1 SGHNT, CDR2 YENEEA. The CDR3 spans 16 residues. The V segment lost 5 bases and the J segment 6 bases; nucleotides outside the gene matches: 13.

The gene calls are TRBV10-1 and TRBJ1-2; 8 nucleotides align to TRBD1. CDR3 length equals 14 residues. Germline values: CDR1 WNHNN, CDR2 SYGVQD (reference sequence). Trimming removed 6 bases from V and 7 bases from J; junction bases left unmatched: 10. The CDR3 DNA sequence: TGCGCCAGCAGCCCGACCAGGGGGCTAAGTGGCTACACCTTC. It encodes CASSPTRGLSGYTF.

The J gene is TRBJ1-5, the V gene TRBV29-1; 9 nucleotides match TRBD1. The CDR3 runs 14 residues. Unmatched junction bases numbered 4, after V lost 4 bases and J lost 3 bases. CDR1 SQVTM and CDR2 ANQGSEA come from the germline V gene. The CDR3 loop is CSVVWDRDNQPQHF. CDR3 nucleotides: TGCAGCGTTGTTTGGGACAGGGACAATCAGCCCCAGCATTTT.

This clone appeared a single time. The V and J genes are TRBV3-1 (or the pseudogene TRBV3-2) and TRBJ1-1; no definite D call. Trimming removed 0 bases from V and 1 base from J, with 6 bases in between. The CDR3 spans 14 residues. Germline V lookup: CDR1 LGHDT, CDR2 YNNKEL (reference sequence). Here the CDR3 reads CASSQEQRNTEAFF. The DNA of the CDR3 is TGTGCCAGCAGCCAAGAACAGAGGAACACTGAAGCTTTCTTT.

This chain links TRBV6-2 or TRBV6-3 with TRBJ2-3, with 11 bases that match TRBD2. Germline lookup yields CDR1 MNHEY and CDR2 SVGEGT. The V and J ends lost 4 bases and 2 bases, in that order; junction bases with no gene match: 5. The CDR3 contains 16 residues. The CDR3 here is CASSSGTSGATDTQYF. For the CDR3, the DNA is TGTGCCAGCAGTTCAGGGACTAGCGGAGCCACAGATACGCAGTATTTT.

The rearrangement links TRBV7-6 to TRBJ1-6, with a tentative D call TRBD1 (5 bases). Trimming cost V 1 base and J 7 bases, with 11 bases left between them. The CDR3 has 15 amino acids. Germline lookup yields CDR1 SGHVS and CDR2 FNYEAQ. The CDR3, as DNA: TGTGCCAGCAGCTTAGGGGGGGAGGGGAATTCACCCCTCCACTTT. Protein product: CASSLGGEGNSPLHF. Full variable domain (remainder filled in from reference TRBV7-6 and TRBJ1-6): GAGVSQSPRYKVTKRGQDVALRCDPISGHVSLYWYRQALGQGPEFLTYFNYEAQQDKSGLPNDRFSAERPEGSISTLTIQRTEQRDSAMYRCASSLGGEGNSPLHFGNGTRLTVT.

This chain connects TRBV29-1 to TRBJ2-3; perhaps TRBD1 as D (5 bases). Germline V lookup: CDR1 SQVTM, CDR2 ANQGSEA. The length of the CDR3 is 13 residues. V dropped 4 bases and J dropped 1 base, with 9 bases sitting between them. The CDR3 region has the DNA TGCAGCGTTGCCAGGGTTGGCACAGATACGCAGTATTTT. Amino acids: CSVARVGTDTQYF.

This clone was observed a few times. The chain joins TRBV11-3 to TRBJ1-3, with unresolved D. The CDR3 runs to 13 residues. Germline V gene lookup returns CDR1 SGHNT and CDR2 YENEEA. Between the trimmed V and J ends, which lost 5 bases and 2 bases, there was a span of 7 bases. The CDR3 nucleotides read TGTGCCAGCAGCCCGGCGGCTGGAAACACCATATATTTT. Protein: CASSPAAGNTIYF.

CDR3 residues: CASTGQTYEQYF. In DNA form, the CDR3 reads TGTGCCAGCACGGGACAGACCTACGAGCAGTACTTC. The chain joins TRBV6-5 to TRBJ2-7; TRBD1 aligns across 7 bases. Germline V gene sequence: CDR1 MNHEY, CDR2 SVGAGI. The ends lost 7 bases at V and 2 bases at J; junction bases unmatched: 2. The CDR3 spans 12 residues.

The chain has TRBV15 and TRBJ2-1; 11 bases are shared with TRBD2. The germline gives CDR1 LNHNV, CDR2 YYDKDF (reference sequence). V was pared by 8 bases and J by 8 bases, with 8 bases of the junction left unmatched. The CDR3 is 14 residues long. CDR3 residues: CATGLTSGVYEQFF. For the CDR3, the DNA is TGTGCCACCGGGTTGACTAGCGGGGTCTATGAGCAGTTCTTC.

The rearrangement uses TRBV6-5 and TRBJ1-1; a weak D match, TRBD1 (6 bases). The germline gives CDR1 MNHEY, CDR2 SVGAGI. The CDR3 is 15 amino acids. The ends were cut back, 2 bases at V and 6 bases at J, with 16 bases in the middle. The CDR3 sequence is CASSYSAGAQAEAFF. DNA of the CDR3: TGTGCCAGCAGTTACAGTGCGGGGGCGCAAGCTGAAGCTTTCTTT.

The CDR3, as DNA: TGTGCCAGCAGCTTATGGATTAAGGGAGTGTCCGGGGAGCTGTTTTTT. Encoded protein: CASSLWIKGVSGELFF. The J gene is TRBJ2-2, the V gene TRBV7-8; D is perhaps TRBD2 (5 bases). The CDR3 extends over 16 amino acids. Germline loops: CDR1 SGHVS, CDR2 FQNEAQ. Trimming took off 2 bases at V and 6 bases at J, with 16 bases between the two ends.

The V and J genes are TRBV5-1 and TRBJ1-1, with TRBD1 matching over 8 bases. Germline CDR1 is SGHRS and CDR2 is YFSETQ. Trimming took 2 bases from V and 5 from J; bases not matched to a gene: 11. The length of the CDR3 is 16 residues. The CDR3 DNA reads TGCGCCAGCAGCTTTACGACAGGGGTAACGTGGACTGAAGCTTTCTTT. Protein: CASSFTTGVTWTEAFF.

V is TRBV13 and J is TRBJ1-2; D may be TRBD1 (5 bases). With 2 bases removed from V and 4 bases from J, the gap between germline ends came to 17 bases. CDR1 is PRHDT and CDR2 is FYEKMQ in the germline V gene (reference sequence). This CDR3 has 16 amino acids. CDR3 bases: TGTGCCAGCAGCTTAAAATACCCAGGGTTTACCTATGGCTACACCTTC. This encodes CASSLKYPGFTYGYTF. Looking up the rest from reference TRBV13 and TRBJ1-2 gives the full variable domain: AAGVIQSPRHLIKEKRETATLKCYPIPRHDTVYWYQQGPGQDPQFLISFYEKMQSDKGSIPDRFSAQQFSDYHSELNMSSLELGDSALYFCASSLKYPGFTYGYTFGSGTRLTVV.